This passage covers 18 T cell receptor beta chains from one sample sequenced in a study of T cells after somatic rescue of genetic block. Clones were read by immunoSEQ multiplex PCR, and TCRdb kept only the in-frame ones, dropping some. The repertoire holds 65,000 to 70,000 clones, under 95% seen once, with 2.9% in the top ten. Sequencing was performed on peripheral blood mononuclear cells (PBMCs). The receptors stem from a man aged 35 to 55.

The chain joins TRBV28 to TRBJ2-3; 7 bases are a match to TRBD2. CDR1 and CDR2 from the germline V gene are MDHEN and SYDVKM. This CDR3 is 13 amino acids long. The trim removed 3 bases at V and 11 bases at J, leaving 8 bases unmatched. The CDR3 region has the DNA TGTGCCAGCAGTTTTGACGGGACTACCATGCAGTATTTT. Protein product: CASSFDGTTMQYF. The whole variable domain, remainder taken from reference TRBV28 and TRBJ2-3, is DVKVTQSSRYLVKRTGEKVFLECVQDMDHENMFWYRQDPGLGLRLIYFSYDVKMKEKGDIPEGYSVSREKKERFSLILESASTNQTSMYLCASSFDGTTMQYFGPGTRLTVL.

As concerns this clone: Other DNA sequences from this sample encode an identical CDR3 as well. V and J are TRBV5-1 and TRBJ2-2; TRBD1 is a possible D gene (5 bases). Germline V gene sequence: CDR1 SGHRS, CDR2 YFSETQ. V gave up 0 bases and J gave up 6 bases, with 6 bases separating them. This CDR3 region has 13 residues. The CDR3 sequence is CASSLEGPGELFF. CDR3 DNA: TGCGCCAGCAGCTTGGAGGGGCCCGGGGAGCTGTTTTTT.

This chain connects TRBV2 to TRBJ2-3; 12 bases map to TRBD1. The CDR3 runs to 14 residues. Germline trimming cut 5 bases from V and 7 bases from J; bases unmatched to any gene: 4. Germline V CDR1 and CDR2: SNHLY, FYNNEI. CDR3: CASSRDRGQHTQYF. CDR3 coding DNA: TGTGCCAGCAGTAGGGACAGGGGGCAACATACGCAGTATTTT.

In this sample, this clone turned up a few times. The CDR3: CASSLALGSPLHF. The CDR3 DNA reads as TGTGCCAGCAGCTTAGCTTTGGGTTCACCCCTCCACTTT. The chain has TRBV7-2 and TRBJ1-6, with D unresolved. Germline V gene lookup returns CDR1 SGHTA and CDR2 FQGNSA. The CDR3 length is 13 residues. Trimming took 0 bases from V and 9 from J, leaving 6 bases between them.

V usage is TRBV19 and J usage is TRBJ2-7; TRBD1 matches 8 bases. After removal of 6 bases from V and 0 bases from J, the junction contained 4 bases not matched to a gene. Germline V CDR1 and CDR2: LNHDA, SQIVND (reference sequence). This CDR3 has 14 residues. DNA of the CDR3: TGTGCCAGTAGAGAGACAGGGGACTCCTACGAGCAGTACTTC. It translates to CASRETGDSYEQYF.

This chain links TRBV27 with TRBJ1-2, with D maybe TRBD1 (6 bases). Trimming stripped 5 bases from V and 5 bases from J, with 15 bases between. This CDR3 is 14 amino acids long. The germline CDR1 and CDR2 sequences are MNHEY and SMNVEV (reference sequence). DNA of the CDR3: TGTGCCAGCAGTCCTCTTGGGGGCGGTTATGGCTACACCTTC. Protein sequence: CASSPLGGGYGYTF.

The table lists this clone with a few counts. The chain carries TRBV7-8 and TRBJ1-6; 7 bases line up with TRBD1. Trimming at V came to 3 bases and at J to 7 bases, leaving 3 bases not matched to a gene. The CDR3 runs 14 residues. Germline CDR1 SGHVS, CDR2 FQNEAQ. Written as DNA, the CDR3 is TGTGCCAGCAGCTTTGCACAGGGGAATTCACCCCTCCACTTT. Translated, it gives CASSFAQGNSPLHF.

V gene TRBV9 combines with J gene TRBJ2-1, with 12 bases aligning to TRBD2. The CDR3 runs 24 residues. Germline loops: CDR1 SGDLS, CDR2 YYNGEE. Germline trimming cut 3 bases from V and 0 bases from J; bases unmatched to any gene: 25. The CDR3 bases are TGTGCCAGCAGCGCCCCTCCCTGGTTCCCCACACTAGCGGGAGGTGCCGGCTCCTACAATGAGCAGTTCTTC. The encoded protein is CASSAPPWFPTLAGGAGSYNEQFF.

This clone was detected only once. This chain connects TRBV15 to TRBJ2-3; 10 nucleotides agree with TRBD2. With 0 bases clipped from V and 5 bases from J, the junction kept 8 bases outside the gene matches. Germline V lookup: CDR1 LNHNV, CDR2 YYDKDF (reference sequence). The CDR3 covers 17 residues. The CDR3 nucleotides read TGTGCCACCAGCAGAGAAGCGGGAGGGCCCTATGGAGATACGCAGTATTTT. Translating gives CATSREAGGPYGDTQYF.

The chain links TRBV7-2 to TRBJ1-1, with D uncertain. The CDR3 has 13 residues. Trimming took off 5 bases at V and 2 bases at J, with 9 bases between the two ends. The germline gives CDR1 SGHTA, CDR2 FQGNSA. CDR3 loop: CASSGSRNTEAFF. CDR3 bases: TGTGCCAGCAGCGGGTCCAGAAACACTGAAGCTTTCTTT. Full variable domain (remainder filled in from reference TRBV7-2 and TRBJ1-1): GAGVSQSPSNKVTEKGKDVELRCDPISGHTALYWYRQSLGQGLEFLIYFQGNSAPDKSGLPSDRFSAERTGGSVSTLTIQRTQQEDSAVYLCASSGSRNTEAFFGQGTRLTVV.

This chain links TRBV19 with TRBJ2-2; tentatively, D is TRBD2 (5 bases). The CDR3 loop spans 17 amino acids. V was clipped by 1 base and J by 0 bases, with 12 bases between them. Germline values: CDR1 LNHDA, CDR2 SQIVND (reference sequence). As DNA, the CDR3 is TGTGCCAGTAGTATAGCGACTATCTTAGCGAACACCGGGGAGCTGTTTTTT. Translated: CASSIATILANTGELFF.

This chain connects TRBV28 to TRBJ1-1, with a weak D call TRBD1 (6 bases). Deletions cut 2 bases from V and 6 bases from J, with 28 bases between. In germline, CDR1 is MDHEN, CDR2 SYDVKM. The CDR3 is made up of 19 amino acids. DNA for the CDR3: TGTGCCAGCAGTTTAGTTGCTTCGTCGGGGGCAATGAACTTAGCTGAAGCTTTCTTT. Its translation is CASSLVASSGAMNLAEAFF.

Here the CDR3 DNA reads TGTGCCAGCAGCTTGGGCAGGGGCGTTTCACCCCTCCACTTT. Amino acids: CASSLGRGVSPLHF. The chain carries TRBV5-6 and TRBJ1-6; D perhaps matches TRBD1 (6 bases). Germline V lookup: CDR1 SGHDT, CDR2 YYEEEE. The germline V and J ends were trimmed by 0 bases and 9 bases, with 10 bases remaining between them. The CDR3 has 14 amino acids.

This clone has a handful of counts. CDR3 protein: CASSPENTEAFF. CDR3 nucleotide sequence: TGTGCCAGTAGTCCAGAGAACACTGAAGCTTTCTTT. The chain is built from TRBV19 and TRBJ1-1; D unclear. Trimming took off 5 bases at V and 1 base at J, with 5 bases between the two ends. Looked up from germline, CDR1 is LNHDA and CDR2 is SQIVND (reference sequence). This CDR3 is built from 12 residues.

This chain links TRBV6-5 with TRBJ1-6; TRBD1 might be the D (5 bases). With 7 bases removed from V and 5 bases from J, the gap between germline ends came to 12 bases. In germline, CDR1 is MNHEY, CDR2 SVGAGI. This CDR3 contains 14 residues. The CDR3 nucleotides are TGTGCCAGCACCCCCCGGGGCAATAATTCACCCCTCCACTTT. Its protein product is CASTPRGNNSPLHF.

This sequence joins TRBV7-6 and TRBJ2-3; 12 bases are shared with TRBD2. This CDR3 comprises 17 residues. In germline, CDR1 is SGHVS, CDR2 FNYEAQ. The ends lost 5 bases at V and 2 bases at J; junction bases unmatched: 8. Here the CDR3 reads CASSPRLAGANTDTQYF. CDR3 in DNA: TGTGCCAGCAGCCCCAGACTAGCGGGGGCCAACACAGATACGCAGTATTTT.

The chain has TRBV19 and TRBJ2-1; 10 nucleotides match TRBD2. The CDR3 is made up of 14 amino acids. Germline V gene sequence: CDR1 LNHDA, CDR2 SQIVND (reference sequence). V gave up 5 bases and J gave up 6 bases; unmatched junction bases: 4. The CDR3 DNA sequence: TGTGCCAGTAGTGCCGGGACTAGCGTCAATGAGCAGTTCTTC. Protein: CASSAGTSVNEQFF.

The chain joins TRBV6-1 to TRBJ1-5; D gene unclear. Trimming pared 2 bases from V and 0 bases from J, leaving 14 bases between. From germline, CDR1 is MNHNS and CDR2 SASEGT. The CDR3 sequence is 17 residues long. The CDR3 sequence: CASSEKKRHNSNQPQHF. CDR3 nucleotide sequence: TGTGCCAGCAGTGAAAAGAAGAGACACAATAGCAATCAGCCCCAGCATTTT.